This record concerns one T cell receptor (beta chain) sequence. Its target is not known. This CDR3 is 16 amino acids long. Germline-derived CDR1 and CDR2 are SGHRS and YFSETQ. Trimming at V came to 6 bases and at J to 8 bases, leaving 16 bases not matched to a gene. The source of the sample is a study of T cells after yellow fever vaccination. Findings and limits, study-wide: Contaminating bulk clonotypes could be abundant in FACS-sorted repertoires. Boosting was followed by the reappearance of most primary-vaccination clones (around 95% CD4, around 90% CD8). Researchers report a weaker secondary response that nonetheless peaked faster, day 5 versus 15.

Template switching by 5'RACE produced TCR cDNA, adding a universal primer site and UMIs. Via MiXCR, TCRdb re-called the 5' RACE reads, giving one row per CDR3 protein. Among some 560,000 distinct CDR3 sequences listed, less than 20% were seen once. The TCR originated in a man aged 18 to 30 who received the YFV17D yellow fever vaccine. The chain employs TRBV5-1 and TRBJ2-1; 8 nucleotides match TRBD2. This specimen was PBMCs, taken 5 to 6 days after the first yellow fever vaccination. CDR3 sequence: CASIPLPGTSVHEQFF. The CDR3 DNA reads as TGCGCCAGCATCCCACTTCCCGGGACTAGTGTCCATGAGCAGTTCTTC.